The clone carrying this T cell receptor beta chain was detected only a few times. The CDR3 runs to 15 residues. Germline V lookup: CDR1 MNHEY, CDR2 SMNVEV (reference sequence). Unmatched junction bases numbered 7, after V lost 6 bases and J lost 0 bases. The data originate from a study of beta chain features in type 1 diabetes. Expressed TCRB transcripts were sequenced after all isolated RNA was converted to cDNA. The protocol was immunoSEQ multiplex PCR, while the TCRdb copy is restricted to in-frame clones and leaves out a portion. Altogether about 350,000 clones are present, roughly 21% being singletons, with the ten largest covering approximately 0.043%.

The sample comprised naive CD4+ T cells from blood. V and J are TRBV27 and TRBJ1-2, with 7 bases identical to TRBD1. This sequence was found in a woman aged 18 to 35 in good health. The CDR3 sequence is CASRSPGGTNYGYTF. The CDR3 DNA sequence: TGTGCCAGCAGATCGCCAGGGGGTACTAACTATGGCTACACCTTC.